These 27 T cell receptor beta chains were all obtained from the same sample, sequenced in a study of T cells after yellow fever vaccination. TCRdb redid the calling of the 5' RACE reads with MiXCR, one entry per CDR3 protein. The sample holds 300,000 to 350,000 distinct CDR3 sequences, less than 9.5% seen once. The sequencing used PBMCs, collected more than 35 days after the first yellow fever vaccination. These receptors were obtained from a man aged 18 to 29 who received the YFV17D yellow fever vaccine.

This chain joins TRBV5-1 and TRBJ1-6, with 7 bases matching TRBD1. Germline-derived CDR1 and CDR2 are SGHRS and YFSETQ. Losses at the gene ends were 4 bases for V and 9 bases for J; bases not matched to a gene: 10. The CDR3 totals 15 residues. Written as DNA, the CDR3 is TGCGCCAGCAGCATAGGGGACAGCTGGGTTTCACCCCTCCACTTT. This encodes CASSIGDSWVSPLHF.

This clonotype was counted a few times. This chain uses TRBV5-8 with TRBJ1-2, with D perhaps TRBD1 (5 bases). This CDR3 has 14 amino acids. The V end lost 2 bases, the J end lost 6 bases, and 14 bases lay between the germline ends. CDR1 SGHTS and CDR2 YDEGEE come from the germline V gene. The chain's CDR3 is CASSFERPGDGYTF. The CDR3 nucleotides are TGTGCCAGCAGCTTTGAACGGCCGGGGGATGGCTACACCTTC. Full variable domain (remainder filled in from reference TRBV5-8 and TRBJ1-2): EAGVTQSPTHLIKTRGQQATLRCSPISGHTSVYWYQQALGLGLQFLLWYDEGEERNRGNFPPRFSGRQFPNYSSELNVNALELEDSALYLCASSFERPGDGYTFGSGTRLTVV.

This clonotype appeared a few times. The chain combines TRBV5-1 with TRBJ2-3; D is ambiguous. V lost 2 bases to trimming and J lost 0 bases, with 7 bases between them. The germline gives CDR1 SGHRS, CDR2 YFSETQ. CDR3 size: 14 residues. The CDR3 region is CASSLQSSTDTQYF. The CDR3 bases are TGCGCCAGCAGCTTACAGTCTAGCACAGATACGCAGTATTTT.

This clonotype was observed at least ten times. J is TRBJ1-3 and V is TRBV27; perhaps TRBD1 as D (6 bases). Germline V gene sequence: CDR1 MNHEY, CDR2 SMNVEV (reference sequence). V lost 6 bases and J 4 bases, leaving 13 bases between the germline ends. The CDR3 sequence is 14 residues long. The CDR3 sequence: CASRPIRGGNTIYF. In nucleotides, the CDR3 is TGTGCCAGCAGGCCTATCAGGGGAGGAAACACCATATATTTT.

The chain joins TRBV7-3 to TRBJ1-6, with 8 nucleotides matching TRBD1. CDR1 and CDR2 from the germline V gene are SGHTA and FQGTGA. This CDR3 is built from 15 residues. V shed 4 bases and J 8 bases; nucleotides not matched to a gene: 7. The CDR3 DNA reads TGTGCCAGCAGCTCCGGACAGGGAAAGCATTCACCCCTCCACTTT. Translated: CASSSGQGKHSPLHF.

This clonotype was counted ten times or more. This chain uses TRBV20-1 with TRBJ2-7; D is perhaps TRBD2 (6 bases). V was shortened by 3 bases and J by 5 bases, with 14 bases between the two germline ends. Germline V gene data show CDR1 as DFQATT and CDR2 as SNEGSKA (reference sequence). This CDR3 has 13 residues. CDR3 bases: TGCAGTGCTAGGGTAGGAGGGAACGACGAGCAGTACTTC. Protein: CSARVGGNDEQYF.

This clonotype has at least ten counts. This chain joins TRBV4-2 and TRBJ1-2; D gene uncertain. CDR1 LGHNA and CDR2 YNFKEQ come from the germline V gene. The V and J ends lost 0 bases and 9 bases respectively, with 8 bases between them. The length of the CDR3 is 12 residues. The CDR3 is CASSQDGRRYTF. In DNA form, the CDR3 reads TGTGCCAGCAGCCAAGATGGCAGGCGCTACACCTTC.

This clonotype showed up just a few times. The V and J genes are TRBV12-3 or TRBV12-4 and TRBJ2-7; weak D call: TRBD1 (5 bases). This CDR3 region has 14 residues. V was pared by 2 bases and J by 1 base, with 9 bases between. The CDR3 nucleotides read TGTGCCAGCAGTTTATTAGGGGTTTCCTACGAGCAGTACTTC. It encodes CASSLLGVSYEQYF.

This clonotype was seen only a few times. The V call is TRBV5-6, the J call TRBJ1-3; possible D gene TRBD1, 5 bases. The CDR3 has 15 residues. The germline V and J ends were trimmed by 4 bases and 0 bases, with 11 bases remaining between them. Germline V CDR1 and CDR2: SGHDT, YYEEEE. The CDR3 region is CASSQGPFSGNTIYF. CDR3 coding DNA: TGTGCCAGCAGCCAGGGACCTTTCTCTGGAAACACCATATATTTT.

In this sample, this clonotype turned up a few times. The V gene is TRBV7-3, the J gene TRBJ2-2, with D possibly being TRBD1 (5 bases). Trimming took off 2 bases at V and 5 bases at J, with 12 bases between the two ends. Germline CDR1 SGHTA, CDR2 FQGTGA. This CDR3 has 15 residues. The CDR3 reads CASSLWQGWTGELFF. For the CDR3, the DNA is TGTGCCAGCAGCTTATGGCAGGGATGGACCGGGGAGCTGTTTTTT.

This clonotype was detected many times. The rearrangement uses TRBV5-5 and TRBJ1-1, with D possibly TRBD1 on 5 matching bases. This CDR3 has 13 amino acids. Looked up from germline, CDR1 is SGHKS and CDR2 is YYEKEE (reference sequence). V gave up 4 bases and J gave up 5 bases, with 12 bases separating them. DNA for the CDR3: TGTGCCAGCAGCATGCTGGGGCGGACTGAAGCTTTCTTT. This sequence encodes CASSMLGRTEAFF.

The chain recombines TRBV6-2 or TRBV6-3 with TRBJ1-5; D remains ambiguous. Trimming cost V 2 bases and J 3 bases, with 2 bases left between them. This CDR3 comprises 12 residues. Germline V gene lookup returns CDR1 MNHEY and CDR2 SVGEGT. Written as DNA, the CDR3 is TGTGCCAGCAGTTACCACAATCAGCCCCAGCATTTT. It encodes CASSYHNQPQHF.

The genes are TRBV29-1 and TRBJ2-7, with unresolved D. Trimming took 4 bases from V and 6 from J, leaving 13 bases between them. Germline-derived CDR1 and CDR2 are SQVTM and ANQGSEA. The CDR3 extends over 12 amino acids. In DNA form, the CDR3 reads TGCAGCGTTGTAGGGCTAGGAGTCGAGCAGTACTTC. Translating it yields CSVVGLGVEQYF.

This clonotype was observed at least ten times. This sequence joins TRBV28 and TRBJ1-2, with D hard to call. The CDR3 runs to 13 residues. With 6 bases removed from V and 2 bases from J, the gap between germline ends came to 10 bases. From germline, CDR1 is MDHEN and CDR2 SYDVKM. The CDR3 coding sequence is TGTGCCAGCAGGAGCCACGTCAACTATGGCTACACCTTC. This translates into CASRSHVNYGYTF.

This clonotype was counted ten times or more. The chain carries TRBV7-2 and TRBJ1-2; D is undetermined. The CDR3 is 15 residues long. Trimming removed 0 bases from V and 5 bases from J, with 13 bases in between. CDR1 is SGHTA and CDR2 is FQGNSA in the germline V gene. In DNA, the CDR3 is TGTGCCAGCAGCTTAGCTCTCACTCTGGGATATGGCTACACCTTC. It translates to CASSLALTLGYGYTF.

This clonotype came up a few times. The chain is built from TRBV7-2 and TRBJ2-3; D perhaps matches TRBD1 (6 bases). The germline V and J ends were trimmed by 4 bases and 5 bases, with 16 bases remaining between them. The CDR3 runs to 15 residues. Germline V gene lookup returns CDR1 SGHTA and CDR2 FQGNSA. The CDR3 DNA follows: TGTGCCAGCAGCTCTCAGGGGTTTTGGGGAGATACGCAGTATTTT. Protein sequence: CASSSQGFWGDTQYF.

This clonotype was detected only a few times. V and J are TRBV10-3 and TRBJ1-6; 8 bases are shared with TRBD1. This CDR3 is 16 amino acids long. Trimming at V came to 10 bases and at J to 10 bases, leaving 18 bases not matched to a gene. Germline CDR1 is ENHRY and CDR2 is SYGVKD. In DNA, the CDR3 is TGTGCCACTACCCCAGATCGGACAGGGTCGGAATCACCCCTCCACTTT. This translates into CATTPDRTGSESPLHF.

This clonotype occurred a few times. The V gene is TRBV5-1, the J gene TRBJ2-1, with TRBD2 identical over 14 bases. V lost 5 bases to trimming and J lost 1 base; unmatched junction nucleotides: 11. Per germline, CDR1 SGHRS and CDR2 YFSETQ. The CDR3 runs to 19 residues. CDR3 sequence (DNA): TGCGCCAGCAGACGGACTAGCGGGGGGCGGTCCCATTCCTACAATGAGCAGTTCTTC. Encoded protein: CASRRTSGGRSHSYNEQFF.

This clonotype was counted a few times. This chain links TRBV5-1 with TRBJ1-1, with no clear D. The V and J ends lost 1 base and 1 base respectively, with 8 bases between them. CDR3 length: 14 amino acids. CDR1 SGHRS and CDR2 YFSETQ come from the germline V gene. The CDR3 DNA sequence: TGCGCCAGCAGCTTGAGTGCGGCGAACACTGAAGCTTTCTTT. This sequence encodes CASSLSAANTEAFF.

In its sample, this clonotype was seen many times. This chain joins TRBV7-6 and TRBJ2-1; D is perhaps TRBD1 (6 bases). The length of the CDR3 is 13 residues. Between the trimmed V and J ends, which lost 5 bases and 6 bases, there was a span of 11 bases. The germline V gene encodes CDR1 SGHVS and CDR2 FNYEAQ. DNA of the CDR3: TGTGCCAGCAGCCATTCACAGGGCAATGAGCAGTTCTTC. It codes for CASSHSQGNEQFF.

The chain is built from TRBV18 and TRBJ2-1, with D uncertain. This CDR3 contains 15 residues. The V and J ends lost 1 base and 7 bases respectively, with 14 bases between them. Germline V gene sequence: CDR1 KGHSH, CDR2 LQKENI. DNA of the CDR3: TGTGCCAGCTCACCACTTGCAGGATCTCGGAATGAGCAGTTCTTC. Translated, it gives CASSPLAGSRNEQFF.

There are many counts of this clonotype. V is TRBV7-2 and J is TRBJ2-3; weak D call: TRBD1 (5 bases). The CDR3 covers 17 residues. Germline V CDR1 and CDR2: SGHTA, FQGNSA. The V end lost 3 bases, the J end lost 2 bases, and 18 bases lay between the germline ends. CDR3 nucleotides: TGTGCCAGCAGCTTGGGGCCTAGGGCCTCATACACAGATACGCAGTATTTT. Residues: CASSLGPRASYTDTQYF. Supplemented by reference TRBV7-2 and TRBJ2-3, the full variable domain reads GAGVSQSPSNKVTEKGKDVELRCDPISGHTALYWYRQSLGQGLEFLIYFQGNSAPDKSGLPSDRFSAERTGGSVSTLTIQRTQQEDSAVYLCASSLGPRASYTDTQYFGPGTRLTVL.

There are a few counts of this clonotype. The rearrangement uses TRBV24-1 and TRBJ2-3; D uncertain. Per the germline V gene, CDR1 is KGHDR and CDR2 is SFDVKD. V shed 3 bases and J shed 0 bases, with 6 bases lying between them. The CDR3 covers 14 residues. In nucleotides, the CDR3 is TGTGCCACCAGTGATCAGCTCAGCACAGATACGCAGTATTTT. The encoded protein is CATSDQLSTDTQYF.

This clonotype was observed at least ten times. The chain links TRBV29-1 to TRBJ2-5; D gene uncertain. The germline CDR1 and CDR2 sequences are SQVTM and ANQGSEA. The CDR3 extends over 13 amino acids. V dropped 0 bases and J dropped 5 bases, with 10 bases sitting between them. The CDR3 nucleotides read TGCAGCGTTGAAGAGGTCCCAGCGGAGACCCAGTACTTC. It is translated as CSVEEVPAETQYF. Looking up the rest from reference TRBV29-1 and TRBJ2-5 gives the full variable domain: SAVISQKPSRDICQRGTSLTIQCQVDSQVTMMFWYRQQPGQSLTLIATANQGSEATYESGFVIDKFPISRPNLTFSTLTVSNMSPEDSSIYLCSVEEVPAETQYFGPGTRLLVL.

The V gene is TRBV19, the J gene TRBJ2-7; D is unresolved. Germline V gives CDR1 LNHDA, CDR2 SQIVND (reference sequence). CDR3 length: 14 amino acids. The germline V and J ends were trimmed by 1 base and 2 bases, with 9 bases remaining between them. The CDR3 spells CASSIGTATYEQYF. CDR3 nucleotides: TGTGCCAGTAGTATAGGAACAGCCACCTACGAGCAGTACTTC.

V is TRBV7-3 and J is TRBJ2-7; 13 positions match TRBD2. The CDR3 extends over 13 amino acids. After removal of 5 bases from V and 12 bases from J, the junction contained 7 bases not matched to a gene. Germline-derived CDR1 and CDR2 are SGHTA and FQGTGA. The CDR3 nucleotides read TGTGCCAGCAGCCCAGGGACTAGCGGGGTTGTGTACTTC. It encodes CASSPGTSGVVYF.

The chain combines TRBV24-1 with TRBJ2-1; 12 bases match TRBD2. Germline assignment: CDR1 KGHDR and CDR2 SFDVKD. The CDR3 length is 14 residues. V shed 12 bases and J 5 bases; nucleotides not matched to a gene: 7. CDR3 region: CAAGTSGPHNEQFF. In DNA, the CDR3 is TGTGCCGCCGGGACTAGCGGGCCTCACAATGAGCAGTTCTTC.